This TCR beta chain derives from a study of vaccination effects on CD4 cells after COVID-19. Study as a whole: Prior to sequencing, the ViraFEST assay stimulated PBMC with viral peptide pools, which expanded the antigen-specific CD4+ T cells. Post-vaccine draws lagged the second dose by a median of 72 days. Study conclusions and caveats: Cross-reactivity toward common cold coronaviruses was confined to only 1 of 255 vaccine-induced clones in healthy vaccinees.

The CDR3 totals 15 residues. The V gene's germline CDR1 is MNHEY and CDR2 SMNVEV (reference sequence). Deletions cut 2 bases from V and 4 bases from J, with 13 bases between. This clone was seen once. The antigen is undetermined. TCRdb's table, derived via immunoSEQ multiplex PCR, lists solely in-frame clones and lacks some. The table has about 71,000 clones, 65% to 80% seen once; the top ten hold 2% to 3%. Following an approximately 10-day culture, CD4+ T cells were purified. Participants were vaccinated with two doses of either the BNT162b2 or mRNA-1273 vaccine. The study found no prior SARS-CoV-2 infection in the vaccine recipients, who tested negative for nucleocapsid antibodies.

The rearrangement joins TRBV27 to TRBJ2-3; D perhaps matches TRBD1 (6 bases). The sequencing used CD4+ T cells from PBMCs cultured without peptide, collected after COVID-19 vaccination. This clonotype originated in a human donor who received a COVID-19 vaccine. The CDR3 bases are TGTGCCAGCAGTTTAGGGGGCGCTTGGGCAGATACGCAGTATTTT. This gives the protein CASSLGGAWADTQYF.